This T cell receptor (beta chain) came from a study of T cells in Graves' hyperthyroidism and ophthalmopathy. Amplified regions were TCR beta CDR3 sequences from RNA transcripts. The HTBI primer set drove a first-round RT-PCR of the TCR CDR3. Each CDR3 protein is one row after TCRdb ran MiXCR on the multiplex PCR reads. The sample has 700,000 or so distinct CDR3 sequences, less than 20% seen once; the top ten hold over 7.5%. This clonotype was detected ten times or more. This CDR3 has 14 amino acids. Germline assignment: CDR1 MNHEY and CDR2 SMNVEV (reference sequence). The V end lost 5 bases, the J end lost 4 bases, and 14 bases lay between the germline ends.

The sequencing sample was made of blood. J is TRBJ1-2 and V is TRBV27, with D possibly being TRBD1 (6 bases). This clonotype was sampled from a man between 18 and 29 years old with Graves' hyperthyroidism. CDR3: CASSQDRLAYGYTF. The DNA for the CDR3 is TGTGCCAGCAGTCAAGACAGGTTAGCCTATGGCTACACCTTC.